In its sample, the clone carrying this TCR beta chain was seen once. Its antigen is still unknown. The germline V gene encodes CDR1 SGHRS and CDR2 YFSETQ. The CDR3 is made up of 16 amino acids. With V trimmed by 4 bases and J by 7 bases, 9 bases remained unmatched. PCR involved 60 Vbeta and 13 Jbeta primers. The method was immunoSEQ multiplex PCR; TCRdb's version includes in-frame clones alone and lacks a portion of them. The repertoire includes over 95,000 clones, around 77% of them detected once, and 3% to 3.5% sits in the top ten. These data are taken from a study of cytomegalovirus exposure and HLA in healthy donors. Background on the study: An earlier analysis found roughly 110 million unique TCR beta sequences from 150 million to 200 million T cells. Whole-study findings and limits: Across donors, most TCRs were seen rarely, yet some public ones were widespread. Through in vitro validation, a few CMV-associated chains were shown to be specific for CMV antigens.

The receptor was isolated from a man in his forties in good health and CMV-seronegative. Sequenced input: PBMCs. This chain connects TRBV5-1 to TRBJ2-1; 12 nucleotides agree with TRBD2. The CDR3 is CASSTSSGGAGNEQFF. Written as DNA, the CDR3 is TGCGCCAGCAGCACCTCTAGCGGGGGGGCGGGGAATGAGCAGTTCTTC.